This T cell receptor (beta chain) emerged from a study of blood T cell repertoires in COVID-19 (dated by TCRdb to between 2020 and 2021). About the investigation overall: Samples from collaborators originated in the United States, Italy and Spain and spanned both the acute and convalescent phases of COVID-19. The prospective study material was composed of cDNA or gDNA derived from T cells, B-cell-depleted T cells, or PBMCs. Subjects who had been exposed to COVID-19, were actively infected with it, or had recovered from it provided the deeply sampled blood TCRbeta repertoires that made up the dataset. The repertoires were made available in a free public database intended to serve as a resource for research on the immune response to SARS-CoV-2. Samples were obtained from the ongoing ImmuneRACE study (first 160 participants) and from roughly 1,300 subjects provided by 6 global collaborators. Nearly every sample came with metadata listing a de-identified subject ID, COVID-19 status, age in years and sex. HLA class I and class II types, where available, came from metadata supplied by the sample provider rather than from assay-based typing. Paper-wide results and their limitations: The quantity of clinical and demographic metadata differed by source and by participant and was supplied without curation.

TCRbeta CDR3 regions were amplified from genomic DNA by means of the immunoSEQ Assay, a bias-controlled multiplex PCR. The paper's data handling went like this. Nucleated cell counts per sample were estimated from amplification of reference gene primers within the assay. To quantify the absolute abundance of each unique TCRbeta CDR3 rearrangement, sequence reads were collapsed and filtered. For each sample, productive Simpson clonality was calculated as the square root of Simpson's diversity index over productive rearrangements. TCRdb carries this immuneACCESS record with in-frame sequences only. Its versions omit some clonotypes, under half of them owing to an unresolved V gene in the studies checked, with the rest unexplained. That table is the source of V, J and clone size, and D and trimming were worked out from the DNA. This sample lists some 150,000 clones; approximately 88% were detected once. The leading ten clones occupy around 1.5% of the sample.

Whole blood was collected in K2EDTA tubes by collaborating institutions according to the institutions' own protocols. For TCRbeta analysis, collaborator samples were shipped as frozen whole blood, as isolated PBMCs, or as DNA extracted from either sample type. Concerning this clone: The target of this receptor is not known. No per-base quality is available; no much larger clone lies one base away. This same CDR3 is encoded by further DNA sequences in the sample.

V is pruned by 0 bases and J by 3 bases, leaving 7 bases of the junction without a gene match. The germline V gene sets CDR1 to MNHEY and CDR2 to SVGEGT. Including cysteine and phenylalanine, the CDR3 has 17 amino acids. Only the CDR3 region is kept as DNA, spanning 51 bases read in frame from base 1. The sequenced sample consisted of peripheral blood. The chain was built from TRBV6-2 or TRBV6-3 and TRBJ2-1, and 8 junction bases match TRBD2. The source is a woman between 45 and 65 years old with acute or convalescent COVID-19. In nucleotides, the sequence is TGTGCCAGCAGTTACTCGCCCCCGGGGGGGATCTACAATGAGCAGTTCTTC. The encoded protein is CASSYSPPGGIYNEQFF.